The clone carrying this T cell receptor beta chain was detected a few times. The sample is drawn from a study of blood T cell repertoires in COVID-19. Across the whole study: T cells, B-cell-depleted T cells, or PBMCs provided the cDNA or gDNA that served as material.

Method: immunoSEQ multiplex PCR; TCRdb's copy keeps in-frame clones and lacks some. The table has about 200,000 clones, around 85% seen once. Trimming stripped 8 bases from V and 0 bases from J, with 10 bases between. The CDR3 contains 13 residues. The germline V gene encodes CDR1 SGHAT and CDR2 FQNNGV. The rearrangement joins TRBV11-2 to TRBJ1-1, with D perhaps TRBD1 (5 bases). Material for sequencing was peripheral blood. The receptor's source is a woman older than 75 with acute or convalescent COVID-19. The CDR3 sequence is CASVAGLNTEAFF. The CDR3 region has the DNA TGTGCCAGCGTGGCAGGGCTGAACACTGAAGCTTTCTTT. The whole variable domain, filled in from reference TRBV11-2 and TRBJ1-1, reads EAGVAQSPRYKIIEKRQSVAFWCNPISGHATLYWYQQILGQGPKLLIQFQNNGVVDDSQLPKDRFSAERLKGVDSTLKIQPAKLEDSAVYLCASVAGLNTEAFFGQGTRLTVV.